Detailed here is one T cell receptor (beta chain). The V gene's germline CDR1 is SGHNT and CDR2 YENEEA. There are 17 residues in the CDR3. V was trimmed by 1 base and J by 4 bases, leaving 19 bases between them. These data originate in a study of control samples from healthy donors and cancer patients. Assay: immunoSEQ multiplex PCR; the TCRdb copy retains only in-frame clones and omits some. The sample consists of about 220,000 clones, 85% to 95% of them appearing once. This TCR was sampled from a man aged 50-59 years in good health. The sample was blood. The chain carries TRBV11-3 and TRBJ2-5, with D uncertain. The CDR3 region has the DNA TGTGCCAGCAGCTTAGGGACCGAAACCATTGGGCGAGAGACCCAGTACTTC. This encodes CASSLGTETIGRETQYF.